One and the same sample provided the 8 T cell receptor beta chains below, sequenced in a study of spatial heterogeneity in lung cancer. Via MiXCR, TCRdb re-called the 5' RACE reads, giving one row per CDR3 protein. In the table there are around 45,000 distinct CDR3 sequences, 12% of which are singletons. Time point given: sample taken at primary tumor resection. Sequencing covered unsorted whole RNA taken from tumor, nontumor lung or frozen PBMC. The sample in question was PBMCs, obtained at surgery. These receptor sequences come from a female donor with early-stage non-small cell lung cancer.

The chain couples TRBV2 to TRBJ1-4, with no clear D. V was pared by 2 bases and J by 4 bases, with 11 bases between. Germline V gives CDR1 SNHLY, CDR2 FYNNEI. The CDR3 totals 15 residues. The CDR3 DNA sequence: TGTGCCAGCAGTGAAACTACTGACAATAATGAAAAACTGTTTTTT. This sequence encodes CASSETTDNNEKLFF. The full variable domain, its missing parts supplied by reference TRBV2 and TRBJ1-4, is EPEVTQTPSHQVTQMGQEVILRCVPISNHLYFYWYRQILGQKVEFLVSFYNNEISEKSEIFDDQFSVERPDGSNFTLKIRSTKLEDSAMYFCASSETTDNNEKLFFGSGTQLSVL.

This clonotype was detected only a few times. The CDR3 bases are TGTGCCAGCAGCCAAGAAACAGGGTCTGGGGCCAACGTCCTGACTTTC. Its protein product is CASSQETGSGANVLTF. The V call is TRBV4-2, the J call TRBJ2-6; possibly TRBD1 for D (6 bases). This CDR3 spans 16 amino acids. Germline values: CDR1 LGHNA, CDR2 YNFKEQ. The V gene lost 0 bases and the J gene lost 1 base, with 7 bases spanning the gap.

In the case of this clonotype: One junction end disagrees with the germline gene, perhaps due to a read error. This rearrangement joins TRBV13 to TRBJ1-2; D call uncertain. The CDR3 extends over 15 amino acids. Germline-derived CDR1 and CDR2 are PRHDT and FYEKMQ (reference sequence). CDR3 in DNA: TGTGCCAGCAGCTTAGTGGGCGGTGGAGGAGATGGCGACACCTTC. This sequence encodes CASSLVGGGGDGDTF.

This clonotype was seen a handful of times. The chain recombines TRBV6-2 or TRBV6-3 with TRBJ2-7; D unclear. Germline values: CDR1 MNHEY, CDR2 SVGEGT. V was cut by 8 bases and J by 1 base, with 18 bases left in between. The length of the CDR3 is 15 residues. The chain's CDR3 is CASGTRRGLSYEQYF. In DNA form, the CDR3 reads TGTGCCAGCGGAACCCGCCGCGGTCTGTCCTACGAGCAGTACTTC.

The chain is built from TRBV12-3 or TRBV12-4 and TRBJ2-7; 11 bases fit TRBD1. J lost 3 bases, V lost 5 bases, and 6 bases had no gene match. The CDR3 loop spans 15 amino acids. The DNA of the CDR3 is TGTGCCAGCAGTCTCGGGGGGACAGGGGGCTACGAGCAGTACTTC. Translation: CASSLGGTGGYEQYF.

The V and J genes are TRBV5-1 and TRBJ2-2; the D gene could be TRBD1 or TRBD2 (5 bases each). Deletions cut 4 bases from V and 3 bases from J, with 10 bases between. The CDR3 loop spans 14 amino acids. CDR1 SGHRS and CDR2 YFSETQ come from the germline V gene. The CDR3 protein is CASSLGTHTGELFF. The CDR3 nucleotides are TGCGCCAGCAGCCTCGGGACCCACACCGGGGAGCTGTTTTTT. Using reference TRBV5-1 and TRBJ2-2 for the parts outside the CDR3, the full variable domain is KAGVTQTPRYLIKTRGQQVTLSCSPISGHRSVSWYQQTPGQGLQFLFEYFSETQRNKGNFPGRFSGRQFSNSRSEMNVSTLELGDSALYLCASSLGTHTGELFFGEGSRLTVL.

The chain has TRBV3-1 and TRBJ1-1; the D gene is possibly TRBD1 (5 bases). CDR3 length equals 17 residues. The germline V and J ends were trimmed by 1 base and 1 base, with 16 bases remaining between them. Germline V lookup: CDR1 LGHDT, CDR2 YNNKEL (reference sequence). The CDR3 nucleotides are TGTGCCAGCAGCCAAGTATTCGGGGGTGGGGCGAACACTGAAGCTTTCTTT. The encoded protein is CASSQVFGGGANTEAFF.

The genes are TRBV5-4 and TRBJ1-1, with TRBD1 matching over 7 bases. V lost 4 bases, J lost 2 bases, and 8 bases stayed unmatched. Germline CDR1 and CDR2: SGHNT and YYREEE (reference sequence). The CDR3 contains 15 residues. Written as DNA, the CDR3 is TGTGCCAGCAGCCCGAGGACAGGTGTTAACACTGAAGCTTTCTTT. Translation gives CASSPRTGVNTEAFF.